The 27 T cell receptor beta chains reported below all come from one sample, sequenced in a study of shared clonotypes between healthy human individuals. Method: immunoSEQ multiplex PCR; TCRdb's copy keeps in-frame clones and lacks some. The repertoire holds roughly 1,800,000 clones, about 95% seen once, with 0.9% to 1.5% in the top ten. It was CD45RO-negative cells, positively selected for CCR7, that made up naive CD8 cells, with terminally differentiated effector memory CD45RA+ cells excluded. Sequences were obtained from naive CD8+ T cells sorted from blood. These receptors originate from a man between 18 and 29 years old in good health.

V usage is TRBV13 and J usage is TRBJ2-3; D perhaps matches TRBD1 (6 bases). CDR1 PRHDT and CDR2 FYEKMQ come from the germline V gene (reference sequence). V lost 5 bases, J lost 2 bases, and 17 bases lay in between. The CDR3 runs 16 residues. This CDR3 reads CASSLRTESPTDTQYF. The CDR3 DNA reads TGTGCCAGCAGCCTTAGGACAGAAAGCCCCACAGATACGCAGTATTTT.

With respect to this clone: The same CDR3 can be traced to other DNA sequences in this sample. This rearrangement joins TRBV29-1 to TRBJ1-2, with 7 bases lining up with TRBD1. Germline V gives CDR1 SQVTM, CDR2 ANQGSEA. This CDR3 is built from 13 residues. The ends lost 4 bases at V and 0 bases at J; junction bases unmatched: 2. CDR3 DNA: TGCAGCGTTGGGACAGGAACTAACTATGGCTACACCTTC. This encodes CSVGTGTNYGYTF.

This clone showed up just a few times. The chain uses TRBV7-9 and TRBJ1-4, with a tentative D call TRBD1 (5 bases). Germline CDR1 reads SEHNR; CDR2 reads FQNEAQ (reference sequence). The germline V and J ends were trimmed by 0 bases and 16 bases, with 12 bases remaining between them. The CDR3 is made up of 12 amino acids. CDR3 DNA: TGTGCCAGCAGCTTAGCAGATTCAGGGTCGTTTTTT. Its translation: CASSLADSGSFF. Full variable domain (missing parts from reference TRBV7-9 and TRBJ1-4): DTGVSQNPRHKITKRGQNVTFRCDPISEHNRLYWYRQTLGQGPEFLTYFQNEAQLEKSRLLSDRFSAERPKGSFSTLEIQRTEQGDSAMYLCASSLADSGSFFGSGTQLSVL.

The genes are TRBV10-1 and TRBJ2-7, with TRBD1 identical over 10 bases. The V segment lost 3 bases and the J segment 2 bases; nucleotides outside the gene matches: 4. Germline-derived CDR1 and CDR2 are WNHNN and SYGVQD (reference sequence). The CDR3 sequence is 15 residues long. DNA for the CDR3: TGCGCCAGCAGTGACGGGACAGGGGCCCCCTACGAGCAGTACTTC. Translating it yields CASSDGTGAPYEQYF.

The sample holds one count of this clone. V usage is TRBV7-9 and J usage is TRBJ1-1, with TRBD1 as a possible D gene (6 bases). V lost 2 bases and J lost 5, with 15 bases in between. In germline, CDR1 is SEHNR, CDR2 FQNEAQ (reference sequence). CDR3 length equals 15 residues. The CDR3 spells CASSLIAGAGTEAFF. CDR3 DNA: TGTGCCAGCAGCTTAATCGCAGGGGCGGGGACTGAAGCTTTCTTT. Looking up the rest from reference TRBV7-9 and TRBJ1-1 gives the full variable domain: DTGVSQNPRHKITKRGQNVTFRCDPISEHNRLYWYRQTLGQGPEFLTYFQNEAQLEKSRLLSDRFSAERPKGSFSTLEIQRTEQGDSAMYLCASSLIAGAGTEAFFGQGTRLTVV.

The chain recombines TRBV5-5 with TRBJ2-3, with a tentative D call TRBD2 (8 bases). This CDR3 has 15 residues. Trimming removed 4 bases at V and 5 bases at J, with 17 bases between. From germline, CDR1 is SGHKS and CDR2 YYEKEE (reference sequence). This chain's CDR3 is CASSGTAGVLDTQYF. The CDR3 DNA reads TGTGCCAGCAGCGGGACAGCGGGAGTCCTAGATACGCAGTATTTT.

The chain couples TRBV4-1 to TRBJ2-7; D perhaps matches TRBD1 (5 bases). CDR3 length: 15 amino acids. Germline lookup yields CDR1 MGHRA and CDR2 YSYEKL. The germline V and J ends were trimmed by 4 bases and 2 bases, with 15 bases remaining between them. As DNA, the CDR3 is TGCGCCAGCAGCCTGACAAGGCAGGGAACCTACGAGCAGTACTTC. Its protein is CASSLTRQGTYEQYF.

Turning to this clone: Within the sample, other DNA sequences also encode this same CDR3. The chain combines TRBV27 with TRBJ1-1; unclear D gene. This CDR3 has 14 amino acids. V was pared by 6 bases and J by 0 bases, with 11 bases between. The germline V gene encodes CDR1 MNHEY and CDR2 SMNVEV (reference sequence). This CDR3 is CASSLDGMNTEAFF. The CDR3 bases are TGTGCCAGCAGCTTAGACGGAATGAACACTGAAGCTTTCTTT.

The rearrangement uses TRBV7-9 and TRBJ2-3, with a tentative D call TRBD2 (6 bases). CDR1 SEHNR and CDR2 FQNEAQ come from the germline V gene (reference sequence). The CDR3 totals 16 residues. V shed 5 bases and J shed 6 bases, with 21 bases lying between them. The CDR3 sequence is CASSHLIAELTDTQYF. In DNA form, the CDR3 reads TGTGCCAGCAGCCACTTAATAGCGGAACTCACGGATACGCAGTATTTT.

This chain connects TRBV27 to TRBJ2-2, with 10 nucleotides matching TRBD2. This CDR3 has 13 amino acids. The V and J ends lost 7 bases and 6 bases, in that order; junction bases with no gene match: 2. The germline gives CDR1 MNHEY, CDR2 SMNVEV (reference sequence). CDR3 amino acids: CASTLAGAGELFF. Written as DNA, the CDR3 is TGTGCCAGCACTCTAGCGGGGGCCGGGGAGCTGTTTTTT.

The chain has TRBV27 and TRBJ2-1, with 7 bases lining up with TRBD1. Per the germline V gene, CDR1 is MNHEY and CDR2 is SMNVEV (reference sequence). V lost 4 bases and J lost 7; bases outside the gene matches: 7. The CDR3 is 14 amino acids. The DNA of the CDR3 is TGTGCCAGCAGTTCTACAGGGGCGGGTAATGAGCAGTTCTTC. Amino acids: CASSSTGAGNEQFF.

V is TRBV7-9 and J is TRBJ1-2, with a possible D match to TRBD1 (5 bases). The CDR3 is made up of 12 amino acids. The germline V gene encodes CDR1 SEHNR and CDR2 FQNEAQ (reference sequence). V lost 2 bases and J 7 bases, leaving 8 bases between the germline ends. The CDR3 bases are TGTGCCAGCAGCTTATTTGGGGGTGGCTACACCTTC. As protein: CASSLFGGGYTF.

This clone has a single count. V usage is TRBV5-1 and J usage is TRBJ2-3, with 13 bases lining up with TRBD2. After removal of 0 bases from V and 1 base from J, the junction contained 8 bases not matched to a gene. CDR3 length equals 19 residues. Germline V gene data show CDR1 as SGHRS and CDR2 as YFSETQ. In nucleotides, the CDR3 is TGCGCCAGCAGCTTGGAACTAGCGGGAGGGTGGGTTGGCACAGATACGCAGTATTTT. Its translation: CASSLELAGGWVGTDTQYF.

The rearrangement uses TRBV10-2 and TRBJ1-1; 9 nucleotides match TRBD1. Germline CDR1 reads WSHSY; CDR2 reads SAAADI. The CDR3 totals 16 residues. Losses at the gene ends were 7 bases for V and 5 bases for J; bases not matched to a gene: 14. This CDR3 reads CASIWGDREGQTEAFF. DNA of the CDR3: TGCGCCAGCATTTGGGGGGACAGGGAAGGTCAAACTGAAGCTTTCTTT.

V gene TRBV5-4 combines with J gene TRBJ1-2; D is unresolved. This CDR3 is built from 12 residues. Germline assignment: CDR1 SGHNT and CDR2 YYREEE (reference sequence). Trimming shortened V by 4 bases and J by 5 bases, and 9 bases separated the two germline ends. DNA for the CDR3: TGTGCCAGCAGCGGGCCGGCATATGGCTACACCTTC. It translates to CASSGPAYGYTF.

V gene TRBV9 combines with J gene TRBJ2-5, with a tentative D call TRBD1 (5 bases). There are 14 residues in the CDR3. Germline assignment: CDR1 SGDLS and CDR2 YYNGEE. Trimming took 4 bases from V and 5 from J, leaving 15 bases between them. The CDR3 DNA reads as TGTGCCAGCAGCCCACCGTTGGGGCGGGAGACCCAGTACTTC. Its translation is CASSPPLGRETQYF.

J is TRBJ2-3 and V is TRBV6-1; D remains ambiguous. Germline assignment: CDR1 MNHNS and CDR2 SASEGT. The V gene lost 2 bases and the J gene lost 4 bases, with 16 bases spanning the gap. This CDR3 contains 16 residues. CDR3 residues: CASSEPQVFVADTQYF. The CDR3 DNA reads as TGTGCCAGCAGTGAACCCCAGGTCTTTGTTGCAGATACGCAGTATTTT.

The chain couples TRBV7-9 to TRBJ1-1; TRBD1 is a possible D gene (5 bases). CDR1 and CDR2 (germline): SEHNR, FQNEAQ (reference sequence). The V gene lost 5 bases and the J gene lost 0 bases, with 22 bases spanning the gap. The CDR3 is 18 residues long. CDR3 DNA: TGTGCCAGCAGCCTAGATGTGGGGCAGAAGATTATGAACACTGAAGCTTTCTTT. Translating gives CASSLDVGQKIMNTEAFF.

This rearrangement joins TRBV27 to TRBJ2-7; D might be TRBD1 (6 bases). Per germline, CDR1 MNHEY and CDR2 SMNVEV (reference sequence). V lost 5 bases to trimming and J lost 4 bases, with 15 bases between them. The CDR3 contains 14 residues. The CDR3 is CASSPGTRNYEQYF. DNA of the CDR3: TGTGCCAGCAGTCCCGGGACACGAAATTACGAGCAGTACTTC.

CDR3 nucleotide sequence: TGTGCCAGCAGCCCGGGCCCTATAAATGGCTACACCTTC. This translates into CASSPGPINGYTF. The J gene is TRBJ1-2, the V gene TRBV5-6; D uncertain. From germline, CDR1 is SGHDT and CDR2 YYEEEE. The CDR3 contains 13 residues. The V gene lost 4 bases and the J gene lost 6 bases, with 13 bases spanning the gap.

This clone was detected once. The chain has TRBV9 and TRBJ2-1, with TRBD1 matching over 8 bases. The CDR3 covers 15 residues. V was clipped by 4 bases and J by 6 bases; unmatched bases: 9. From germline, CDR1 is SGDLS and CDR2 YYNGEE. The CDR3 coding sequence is TGTGCCAGCAGCCCGACAGGGGATATGAGCAATGAGCAGTTCTTC. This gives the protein CASSPTGDMSNEQFF.

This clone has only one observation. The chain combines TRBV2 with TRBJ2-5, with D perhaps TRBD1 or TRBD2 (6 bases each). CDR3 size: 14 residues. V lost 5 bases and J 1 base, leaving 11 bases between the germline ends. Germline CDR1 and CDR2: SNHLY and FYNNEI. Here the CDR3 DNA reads TGTGCCAGCAGTAAGGGGGAGGCCCAAGAGACCCAGTACTTC. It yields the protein CASSKGEAQETQYF.

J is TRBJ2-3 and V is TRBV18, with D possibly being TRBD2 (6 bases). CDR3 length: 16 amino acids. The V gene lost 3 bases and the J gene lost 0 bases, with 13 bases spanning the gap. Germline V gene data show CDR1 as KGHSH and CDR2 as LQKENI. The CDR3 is CASSPGSGGSTDTQYF. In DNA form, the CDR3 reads TGTGCCAGCTCACCGGGTAGCGGAGGGAGCACAGATACGCAGTATTTT.

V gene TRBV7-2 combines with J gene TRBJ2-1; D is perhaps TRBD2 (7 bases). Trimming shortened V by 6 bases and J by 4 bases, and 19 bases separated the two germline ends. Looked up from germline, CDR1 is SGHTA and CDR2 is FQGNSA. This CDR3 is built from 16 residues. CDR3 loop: CASRGGLGGSYNEQFF. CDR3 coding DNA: TGTGCCAGCAGGGGGGGGCTCGGCGGCTCTTACAATGAGCAGTTCTTC.

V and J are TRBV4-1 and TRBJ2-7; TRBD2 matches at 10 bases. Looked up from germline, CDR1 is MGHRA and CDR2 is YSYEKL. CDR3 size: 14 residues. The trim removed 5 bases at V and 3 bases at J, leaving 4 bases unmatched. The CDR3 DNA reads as TGCGCCAGCAGCGAGCGGGAGGGCCGCTACGAGCAGTACTTC. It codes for CASSEREGRYEQYF.

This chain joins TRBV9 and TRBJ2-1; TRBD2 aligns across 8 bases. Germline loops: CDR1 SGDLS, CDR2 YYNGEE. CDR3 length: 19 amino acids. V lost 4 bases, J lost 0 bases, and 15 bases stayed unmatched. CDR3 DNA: TGTGCCAGCAGCCCATCGGGGCTAGCGGGCCAGAGCTCCTACAATGAGCAGTTCTTC. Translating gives CASSPSGLAGQSSYNEQFF.

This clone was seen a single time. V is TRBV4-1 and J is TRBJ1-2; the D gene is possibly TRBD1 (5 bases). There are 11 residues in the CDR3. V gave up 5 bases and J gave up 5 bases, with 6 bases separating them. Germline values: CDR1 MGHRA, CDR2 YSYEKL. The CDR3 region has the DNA TGCGCCAGCAGCGGGACTTATGGCTACACCTTC. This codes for CASSGTYGYTF.